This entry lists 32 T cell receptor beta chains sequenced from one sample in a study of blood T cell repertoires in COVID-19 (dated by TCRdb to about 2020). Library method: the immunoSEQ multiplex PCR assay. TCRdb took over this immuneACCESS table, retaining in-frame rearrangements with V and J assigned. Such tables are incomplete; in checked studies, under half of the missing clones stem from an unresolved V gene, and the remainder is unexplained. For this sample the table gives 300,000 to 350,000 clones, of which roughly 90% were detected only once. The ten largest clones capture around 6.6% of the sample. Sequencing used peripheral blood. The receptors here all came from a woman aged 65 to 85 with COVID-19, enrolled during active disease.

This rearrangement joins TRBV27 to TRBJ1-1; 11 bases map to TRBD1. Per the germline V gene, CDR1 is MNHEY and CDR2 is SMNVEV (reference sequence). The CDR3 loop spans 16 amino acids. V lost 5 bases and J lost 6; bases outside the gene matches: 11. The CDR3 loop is CASSKGQGGFLAEAFF. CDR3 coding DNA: TGTGCCAGCAGTAAGGGACAGGGGGGATTCCTTGCTGAAGCTTTCTTT.

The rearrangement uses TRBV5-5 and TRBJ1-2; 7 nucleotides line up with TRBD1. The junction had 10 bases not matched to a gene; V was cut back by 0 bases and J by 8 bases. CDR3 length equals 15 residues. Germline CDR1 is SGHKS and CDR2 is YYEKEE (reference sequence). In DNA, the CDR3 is TGTGCCAGCAGCTTGGCCGGAGGAGGGGGCAGGGGCTACACCTTC. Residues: CASSLAGGGGRGYTF.

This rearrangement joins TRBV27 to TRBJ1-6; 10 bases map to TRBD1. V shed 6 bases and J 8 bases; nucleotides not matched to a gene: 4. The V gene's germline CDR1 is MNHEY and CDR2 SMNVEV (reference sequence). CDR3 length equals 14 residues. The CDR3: CASRGTGDYSPLHF. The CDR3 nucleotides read TGTGCCAGCAGGGGGACAGGGGATTATTCACCCCTCCACTTT.

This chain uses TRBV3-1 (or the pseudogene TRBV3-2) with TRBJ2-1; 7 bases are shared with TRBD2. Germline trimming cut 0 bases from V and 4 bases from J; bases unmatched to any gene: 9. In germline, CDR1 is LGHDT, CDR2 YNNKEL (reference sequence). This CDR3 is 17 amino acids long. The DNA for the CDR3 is TGTGCCAGCAGCCAAGATGGCGGAGCGGGGTATTACAATGAGCAGTTCTTC. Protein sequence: CASSQDGGAGYYNEQFF.

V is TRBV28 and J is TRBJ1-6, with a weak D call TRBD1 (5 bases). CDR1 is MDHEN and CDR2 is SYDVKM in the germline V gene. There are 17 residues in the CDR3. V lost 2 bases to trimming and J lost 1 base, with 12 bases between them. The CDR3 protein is CASSLSGSGSYNSPLHF. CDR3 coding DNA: TGTGCCAGCAGTTTAAGTGGGTCAGGGTCCTATAATTCACCCCTCCACTTT.

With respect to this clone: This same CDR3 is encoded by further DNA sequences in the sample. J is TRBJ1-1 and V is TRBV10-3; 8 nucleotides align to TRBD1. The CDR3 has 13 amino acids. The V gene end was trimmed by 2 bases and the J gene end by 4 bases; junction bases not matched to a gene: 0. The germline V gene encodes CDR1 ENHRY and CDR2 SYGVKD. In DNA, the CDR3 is TGTGCCATCAGTGAGACAGGGGGCACTGAAGCTTTCTTT. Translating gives CAISETGGTEAFF.

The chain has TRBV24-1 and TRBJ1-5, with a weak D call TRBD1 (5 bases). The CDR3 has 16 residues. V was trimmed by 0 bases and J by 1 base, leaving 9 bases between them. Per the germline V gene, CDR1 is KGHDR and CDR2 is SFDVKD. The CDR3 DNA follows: TGTGCCACCAGTGATTTGAAGGACAACAGCAATCAGCCCCAGCATTTT. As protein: CATSDLKDNSNQPQHF.

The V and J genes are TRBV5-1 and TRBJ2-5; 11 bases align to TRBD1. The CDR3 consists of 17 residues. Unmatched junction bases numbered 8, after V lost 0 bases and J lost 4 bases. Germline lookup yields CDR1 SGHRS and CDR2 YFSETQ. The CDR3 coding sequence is TGCGCCAGCAGCTTGGAAGGACAGGGGGCGCCCGGAGAGACCCAGTACTTC. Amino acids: CASSLEGQGAPGETQYF. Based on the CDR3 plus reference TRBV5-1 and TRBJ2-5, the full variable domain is KAGVTQTPRYLIKTRGQQVTLSCSPISGHRSVSWYQQTPGQGLQFLFEYFSETQRNKGNFPGRFSGRQFSNSRSEMNVSTLELGDSALYLCASSLEGQGAPGETQYFGPGTRLLVL.

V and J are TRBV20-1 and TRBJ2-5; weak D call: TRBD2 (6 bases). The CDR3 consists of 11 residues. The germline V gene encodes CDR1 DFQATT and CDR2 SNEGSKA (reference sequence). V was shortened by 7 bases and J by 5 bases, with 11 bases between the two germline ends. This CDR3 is CSGGEAETQYF. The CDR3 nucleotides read TGCAGTGGAGGGGAGGCGGAGACCCAGTACTTC.

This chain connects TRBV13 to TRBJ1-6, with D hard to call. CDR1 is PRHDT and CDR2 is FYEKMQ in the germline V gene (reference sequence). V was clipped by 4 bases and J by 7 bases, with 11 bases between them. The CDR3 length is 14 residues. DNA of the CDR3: TGTGCCAGCAGCTACCGGGATCAAAATTCACCCCTCCACTTT. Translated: CASSYRDQNSPLHF.

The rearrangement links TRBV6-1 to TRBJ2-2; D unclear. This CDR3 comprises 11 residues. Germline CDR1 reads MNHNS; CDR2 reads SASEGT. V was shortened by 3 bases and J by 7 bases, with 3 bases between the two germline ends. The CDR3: CASSDGGELFF. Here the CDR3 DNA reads TGTGCCAGCAGTGACGGCGGGGAGCTGTTTTTT.

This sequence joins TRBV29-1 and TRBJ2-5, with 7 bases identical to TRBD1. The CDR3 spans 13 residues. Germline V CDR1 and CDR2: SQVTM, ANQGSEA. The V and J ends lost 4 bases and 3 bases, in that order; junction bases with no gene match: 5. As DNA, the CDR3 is TGCAGCGTTGGGCACAGGGGAAAAGAGACCCAGTACTTC. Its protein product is CSVGHRGKETQYF.

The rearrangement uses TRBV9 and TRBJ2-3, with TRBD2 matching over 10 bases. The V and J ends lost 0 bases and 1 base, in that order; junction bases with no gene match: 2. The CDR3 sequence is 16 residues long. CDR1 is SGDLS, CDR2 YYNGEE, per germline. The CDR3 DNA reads TGTGCCAGCAGCGTAGCTAGCGGGGGTCGCACAGATACGCAGTATTTT. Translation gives CASSVASGGRTDTQYF.

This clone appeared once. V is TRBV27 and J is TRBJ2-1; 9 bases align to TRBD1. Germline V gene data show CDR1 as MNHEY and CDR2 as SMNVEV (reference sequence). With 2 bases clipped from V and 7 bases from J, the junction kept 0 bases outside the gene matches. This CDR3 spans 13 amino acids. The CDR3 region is CASSLGTGNEQFF. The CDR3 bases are TGTGCCAGCAGTTTAGGGACAGGGAATGAGCAGTTCTTC.

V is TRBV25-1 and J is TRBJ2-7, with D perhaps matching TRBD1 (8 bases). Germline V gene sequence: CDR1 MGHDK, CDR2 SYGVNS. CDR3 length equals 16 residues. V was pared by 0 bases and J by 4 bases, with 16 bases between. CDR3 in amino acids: CASSEYITGGGYEQYF. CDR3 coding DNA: TGTGCCAGCAGTGAATATATTACAGGGGGAGGGTACGAGCAGTACTTC.

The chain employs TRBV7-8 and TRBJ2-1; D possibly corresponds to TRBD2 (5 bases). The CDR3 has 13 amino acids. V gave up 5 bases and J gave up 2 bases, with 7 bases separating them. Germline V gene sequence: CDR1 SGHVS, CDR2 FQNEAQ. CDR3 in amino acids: CASSPRAYNEQFF. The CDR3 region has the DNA TGTGCCAGCAGCCCGCGGGCCTACAATGAGCAGTTCTTC.

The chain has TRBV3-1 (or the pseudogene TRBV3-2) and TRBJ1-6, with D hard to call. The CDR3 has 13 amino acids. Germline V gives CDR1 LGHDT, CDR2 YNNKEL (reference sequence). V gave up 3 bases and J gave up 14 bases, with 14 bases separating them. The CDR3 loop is CASSQATEGSLHF. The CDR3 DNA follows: TGTGCCAGCAGCCAGGCCACAGAGGGATCCCTCCACTTT.

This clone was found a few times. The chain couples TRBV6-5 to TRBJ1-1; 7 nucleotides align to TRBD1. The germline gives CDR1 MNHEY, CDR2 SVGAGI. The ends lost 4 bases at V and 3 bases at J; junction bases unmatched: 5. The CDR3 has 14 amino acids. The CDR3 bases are TGTGCCAGCAGTTCAGGGGGGCCGTACACTGAAGCTTTCTTT. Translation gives CASSSGGPYTEAFF.

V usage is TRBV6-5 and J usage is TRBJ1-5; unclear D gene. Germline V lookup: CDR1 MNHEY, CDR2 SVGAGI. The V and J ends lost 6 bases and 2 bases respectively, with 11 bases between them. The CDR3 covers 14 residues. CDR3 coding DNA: TGTGCCAGCAGCCTAGGAAAGGGCAATCAGCCCCAGCATTTT. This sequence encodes CASSLGKGNQPQHF.

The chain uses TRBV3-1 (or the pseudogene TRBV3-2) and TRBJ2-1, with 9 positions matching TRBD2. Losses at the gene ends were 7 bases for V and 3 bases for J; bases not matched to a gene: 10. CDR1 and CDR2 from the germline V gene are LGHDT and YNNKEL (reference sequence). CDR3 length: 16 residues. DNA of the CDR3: TGTGCCAGCATCGGGACGCGGGGGGGCGACTACAATGAGCAGTTCTTC. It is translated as CASIGTRGGDYNEQFF.

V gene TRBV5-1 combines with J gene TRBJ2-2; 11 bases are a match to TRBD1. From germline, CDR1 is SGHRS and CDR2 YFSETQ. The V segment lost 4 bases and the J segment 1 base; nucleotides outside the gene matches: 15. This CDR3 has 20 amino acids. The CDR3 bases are TGCGCCAGCAGCCCCTCGTTTGGGACAGGGGGACCACTGAACACCGGGGAGCTGTTTTTT. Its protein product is CASSPSFGTGGPLNTGELFF.

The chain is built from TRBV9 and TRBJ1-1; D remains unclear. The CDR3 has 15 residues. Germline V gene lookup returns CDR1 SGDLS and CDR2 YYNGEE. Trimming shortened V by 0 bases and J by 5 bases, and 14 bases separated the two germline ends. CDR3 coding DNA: TGTGCCAGCAGCGTAGGTTCTCCGGGGATGACTGAAGCTTTCTTT. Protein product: CASSVGSPGMTEAFF.

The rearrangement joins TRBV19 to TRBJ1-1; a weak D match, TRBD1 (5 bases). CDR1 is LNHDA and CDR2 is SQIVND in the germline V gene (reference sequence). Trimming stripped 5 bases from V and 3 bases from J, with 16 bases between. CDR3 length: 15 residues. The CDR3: CASSDRREVDTEAFF. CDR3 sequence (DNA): TGTGCCAGTAGTGATCGCAGGGAAGTGGACACTGAAGCTTTCTTT.

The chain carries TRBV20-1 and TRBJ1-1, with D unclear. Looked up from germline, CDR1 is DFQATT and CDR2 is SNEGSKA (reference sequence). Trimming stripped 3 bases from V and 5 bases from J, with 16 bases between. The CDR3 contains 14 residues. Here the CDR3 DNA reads TGCAGTGCTAGTTACTCTCGGGGTTGGACTGAAGCTTTCTTT. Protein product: CSASYSRGWTEAFF.

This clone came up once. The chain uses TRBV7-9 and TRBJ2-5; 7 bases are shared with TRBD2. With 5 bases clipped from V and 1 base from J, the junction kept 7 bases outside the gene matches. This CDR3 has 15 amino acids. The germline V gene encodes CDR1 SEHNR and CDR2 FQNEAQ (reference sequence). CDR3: CASSTDGGIQETQYF. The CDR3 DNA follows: TGTGCCAGCAGCACGGACGGGGGGATCCAAGAGACCCAGTACTTC.

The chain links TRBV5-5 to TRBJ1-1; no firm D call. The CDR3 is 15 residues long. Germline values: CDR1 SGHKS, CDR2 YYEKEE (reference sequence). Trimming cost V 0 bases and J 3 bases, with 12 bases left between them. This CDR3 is CASSLAAGWDTEAFF. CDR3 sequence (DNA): TGTGCCAGCAGCTTGGCCGCGGGGTGGGACACTGAAGCTTTCTTT.

The CDR3: CASSYQGAGNTIYF. CDR3 DNA: TGTGCCAGCAGCTATCAGGGGGCTGGAAACACCATATATTTT. The V gene is TRBV5-6, the J gene TRBJ1-3; 7 nucleotides match TRBD1. V dropped 3 bases and J dropped 2; count of bases not matched to a gene: 2. This CDR3 has 14 residues. Germline V gives CDR1 SGHDT, CDR2 YYEEEE.

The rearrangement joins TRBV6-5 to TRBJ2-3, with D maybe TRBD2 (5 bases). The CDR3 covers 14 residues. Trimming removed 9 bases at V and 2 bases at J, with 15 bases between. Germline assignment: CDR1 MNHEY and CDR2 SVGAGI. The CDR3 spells CASRAPGSTDTQYF. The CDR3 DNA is TGTGCCAGTCGGGCCCCGGGATCCACAGATACGCAGTATTTT.

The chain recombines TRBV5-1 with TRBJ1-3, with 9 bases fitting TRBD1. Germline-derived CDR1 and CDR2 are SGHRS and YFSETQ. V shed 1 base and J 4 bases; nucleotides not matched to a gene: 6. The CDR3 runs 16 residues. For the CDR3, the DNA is TGCGCCAGCAGCTTGTTCGAACAGGGGGCCGGAAACACCATATATTTT. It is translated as CASSLFEQGAGNTIYF.

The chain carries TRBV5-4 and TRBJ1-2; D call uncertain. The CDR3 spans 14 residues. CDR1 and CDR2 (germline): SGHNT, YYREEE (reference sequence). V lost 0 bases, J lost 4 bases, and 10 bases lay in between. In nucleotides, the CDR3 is TGTGCCAGCAGCTTGGTGGAGTTGAGCTATGGCTACACCTTC. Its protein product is CASSLVELSYGYTF.

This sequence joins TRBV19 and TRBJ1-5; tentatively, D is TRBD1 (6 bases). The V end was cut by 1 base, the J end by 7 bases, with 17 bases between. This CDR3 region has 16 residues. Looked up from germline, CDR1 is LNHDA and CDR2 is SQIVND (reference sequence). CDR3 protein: CASSIALGGGEQPQHF. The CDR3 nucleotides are TGTGCCAGTAGTATAGCCCTGGGAGGGGGAGAACAGCCCCAGCATTTT. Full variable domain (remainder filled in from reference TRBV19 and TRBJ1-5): DGGITQSPKYLFRKEGQNVTLSCEQNLNHDAMYWYRQDPGQGLRLIYYSQIVNDFQKGDIAEGYSVSREKKESFPLTVTSAQKNPTAFYLCASSIALGGGEQPQHFGDGTRLSIL.

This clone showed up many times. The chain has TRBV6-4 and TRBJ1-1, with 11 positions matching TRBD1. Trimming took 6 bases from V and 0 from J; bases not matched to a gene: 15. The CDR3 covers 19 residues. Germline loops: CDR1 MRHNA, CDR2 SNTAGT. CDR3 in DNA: TGTGCCAGCAGCAATGGGACAGGGGGTTATTCTTCTCTGAACACTGAAGCTTTCTTT. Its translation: CASSNGTGGYSSLNTEAFF.